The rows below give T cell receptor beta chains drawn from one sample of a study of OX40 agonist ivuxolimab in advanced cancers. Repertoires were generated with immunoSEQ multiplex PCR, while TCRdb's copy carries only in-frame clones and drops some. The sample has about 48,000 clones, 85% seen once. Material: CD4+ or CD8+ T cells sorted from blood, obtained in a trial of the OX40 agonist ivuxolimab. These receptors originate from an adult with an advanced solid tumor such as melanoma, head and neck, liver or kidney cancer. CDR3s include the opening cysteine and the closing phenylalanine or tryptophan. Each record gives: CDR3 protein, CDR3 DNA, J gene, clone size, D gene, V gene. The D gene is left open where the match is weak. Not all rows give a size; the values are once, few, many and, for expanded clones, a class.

CASSETQSQETQYF | TGTGCCAGCAGTGAAACTCAGAGCCAAGAGACCCAGTACTTC | TRBJ2-5 | NA | NA | TRBV6-1
CASSPTSGRAEETQYF | TGTGCCAGCAGCCCAACTAGCGGGAGGGCCGAGGAGACCCAGTACTTC | TRBJ2-5 | NA | TRBD2 | TRBV7-3
CASSVGRTADTQYF | TGCGCCAGCAGCGTGGGACGGACAGCAGATACGCAGTATTTT | TRBJ2-3 | NA | NA | TRBV5-1
CASSSGLAGSPYEQYF | TGTGCCAGCAGCTCCGGACTAGCGGGAAGCCCCTACGAGCAGTACTTC | TRBJ2-7 | NA | TRBD2 | TRBV7-9
CASSLGPGRSYNEQFF | TGTGCCAGCAGCTTAGGACCCGGACGGTCCTACAATGAGCAGTTCTTC | TRBJ2-1 | few | NA | TRBV11-1
CASTSGLEQFF | TGTGCCAGCACCTCCGGTCTTGAGCAGTTCTTC | TRBJ2-1 | NA | NA | TRBV28
CASSVAGNNSPLHF | TGTGCCAGCTCCGTGGCGGGGAATAATTCACCCCTCCACTTT | TRBJ1-6 | NA | NA | TRBV28
CASKNRSGSISNQPQHF | TGTGCCAGTAAGAACAGGTCCGGTTCCATAAGCAATCAGCCCCAGCATTTT | TRBJ1-5 | once | NA | TRBV19
CASSVAGADFTDTQYF | TGTGCCAGCAGCGTAGCTGGGGCAGATTTCACAGATACGCAGTATTTT | TRBJ2-3 | NA | NA | TRBV9
CASSLSEYEQYF | TGTGCCAGCAGCTTATCGGAATACGAGCAGTACTTC | TRBJ2-7 | few | NA | TRBV7-2
CASSFRGTSGRSRSTDTQYF | TGCGCCAGCAGCTTCCGGGGGACTAGCGGGAGGTCCCGTAGCACAGATACGCAGTATTTT | TRBJ2-3 | NA | TRBD2 | TRBV5-1
CASSVTGGGYNEQFF | TGTGCCAGCAGCGTCACAGGGGGCGGCTACAATGAGCAGTTCTTC | TRBJ2-1 | NA | TRBD1 | TRBV5-4
CASSQDRTGYTF | TGTGCCAGCAGCCAAGATAGAACTGGCTACACCTTC | TRBJ1-2 | few | NA | TRBV14
CASSPGTIAYEQYF | TGTGCCAGCAGCCCCGGGACAATAGCCTACGAGCAGTACTTC | TRBJ2-7 | NA | NA | TRBV5-4
CASSLQGTDTQYF | TGTGCCAGCAGCTTACAAGGCACAGATACGCAGTATTTT | TRBJ2-3 | NA | NA | TRBV7-3
CAWSVPRTSGRDDEQFF | TGTGCCTGGAGTGTCCCCCGGACTAGCGGGAGGGATGATGAGCAGTTCTTC | TRBJ2-1 | NA | TRBD2 | TRBV30
CASSSGGRDSSYEQYF | TGTGCCAGCAGCTCTGGGGGGCGGGACAGTTCCTACGAGCAGTACTTC | TRBJ2-7 | NA | NA | TRBV13
CAWSRGNSNQPQHF | TGTGCCTGGAGTAGGGGGAATAGCAATCAGCCCCAGCATTTT | TRBJ1-5 | NA | NA | TRBV30
CASTHQSGANVLTF | TGTGCCAGCACCCACCAGTCTGGGGCCAACGTCCTGACTTTC | TRBJ2-6 | NA | NA | TRBV5-5
CASSTIATNTEAFF | TGTGCCAGTAGTACGATTGCCACGAACACTGAAGCTTTCTTT | TRBJ1-1 | NA | NA | TRBV19
CASSQSGTGADTQYF | TGTGCCAGCAGCCAATCCGGGACAGGGGCAGATACGCAGTATTTT | TRBJ2-3 | NA | TRBD1 | TRBV7-2
CASSQGDIAVSKTQYF | TGCGCCAGCAGCCAAGGGGACATAGCAGTAAGCAAGACCCAGTACTTC | TRBJ2-5 | NA | NA | TRBV4-1
CASSLGVNYGYTF | TGTGCCAGCAGTTTGGGAGTTAACTATGGCTACACCTTC | TRBJ1-2 | NA | NA | TRBV6-4
CASSEVLGISYEQYF | TGCGCCAGCAGTGAAGTTCTCGGGATCTCCTACGAGCAGTACTTC | TRBJ2-7 | few | NA | TRBV10-2
CASSLGQPGQPQHF | TGTGCCAGCAGCCTCGGACAGCCCGGTCAGCCCCAGCATTTT | TRBJ1-5 | NA | NA | TRBV9
CASSRETGVGTQYF | TGTGCCAGCAGCAGAGAGACAGGGGTAGGTACGCAGTATTTT | TRBJ2-3 | few | TRBD1 | TRBV5-4
CASSQDGDYGYTF | TGCGCCAGCAGCCAGGACGGTGACTATGGCTACACCTTC | TRBJ1-2 | NA | NA | TRBV5-1
CASRRGDSPLHF | TGTGCCAGCAGGCGCGGTGATTCACCCCTCCACTTT | TRBJ1-6 | NA | NA | TRBV6-5